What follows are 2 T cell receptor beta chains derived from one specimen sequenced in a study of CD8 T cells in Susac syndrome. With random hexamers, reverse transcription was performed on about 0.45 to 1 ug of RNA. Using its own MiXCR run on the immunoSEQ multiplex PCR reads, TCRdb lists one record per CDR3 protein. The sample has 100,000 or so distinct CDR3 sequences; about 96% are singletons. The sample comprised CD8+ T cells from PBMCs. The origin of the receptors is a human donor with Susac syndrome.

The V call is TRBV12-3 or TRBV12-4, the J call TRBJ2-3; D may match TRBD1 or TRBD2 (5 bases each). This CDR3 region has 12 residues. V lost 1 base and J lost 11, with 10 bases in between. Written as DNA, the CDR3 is TGTGCCAGCAGTTTAGGAAGGGACCGGCAGTATTTT. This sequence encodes CASSLGRDRQYF.

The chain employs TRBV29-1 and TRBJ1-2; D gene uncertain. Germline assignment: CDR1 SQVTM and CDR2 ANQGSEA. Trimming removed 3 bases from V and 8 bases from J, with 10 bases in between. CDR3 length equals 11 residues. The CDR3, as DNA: TGCAGCGTTGAGTCTCCGGACGGCTACACCTTC. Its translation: CSVESPDGYTF.